This T cell receptor (beta chain) was recorded in a study of control samples from healthy donors and cancer patients. Looked up from germline, CDR1 is SGHTA and CDR2 is FQGNSA. Between the trimmed V and J ends, which lost 6 bases and 1 base, there was a span of 3 bases. The CDR3 totals 11 residues. This clone was seen a single time. Some clones are missing from TCRdb's copy, which holds only in-frame ones; the method was immunoSEQ multiplex PCR. This sample has around 230,000 clones, with roughly 94% found just once. The chain uses TRBV7-2 and TRBJ2-5, with D unresolved. Sample: blood. The origin of this receptor is a man aged 45-65 years in good health. The CDR3 DNA follows: TGTGCCAGCAGACTCCAAGAGACCCAGTACTTC. Translating it yields CASRLQETQYF.